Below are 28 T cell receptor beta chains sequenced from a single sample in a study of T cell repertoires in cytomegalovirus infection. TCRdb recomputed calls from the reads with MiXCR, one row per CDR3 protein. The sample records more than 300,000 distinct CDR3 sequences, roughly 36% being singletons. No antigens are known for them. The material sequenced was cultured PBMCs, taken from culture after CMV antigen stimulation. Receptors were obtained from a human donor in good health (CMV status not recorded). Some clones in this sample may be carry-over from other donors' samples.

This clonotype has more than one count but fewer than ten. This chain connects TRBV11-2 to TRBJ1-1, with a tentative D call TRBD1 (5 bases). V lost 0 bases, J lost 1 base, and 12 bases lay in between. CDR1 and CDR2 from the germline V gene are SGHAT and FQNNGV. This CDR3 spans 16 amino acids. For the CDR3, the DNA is TGTGCCAGCAGCTTAGATCGGGACTCTTGGAACACTGAAGCTTTCTTT. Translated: CASSLDRDSWNTEAFF.

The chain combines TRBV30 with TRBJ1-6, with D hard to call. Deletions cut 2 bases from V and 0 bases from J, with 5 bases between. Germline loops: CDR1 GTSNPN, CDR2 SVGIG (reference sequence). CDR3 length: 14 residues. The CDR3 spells CAWSFDSYNSPLHF. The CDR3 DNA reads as TGTGCCTGGAGTTTCGACTCCTATAATTCACCCCTCCACTTT.

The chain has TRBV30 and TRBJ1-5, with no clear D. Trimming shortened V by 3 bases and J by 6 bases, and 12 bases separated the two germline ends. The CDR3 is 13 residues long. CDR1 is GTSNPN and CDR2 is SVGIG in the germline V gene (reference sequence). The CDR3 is CAWSEGLGQPQHF. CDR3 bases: TGTGCCTGGAGCGAAGGTTTGGGTCAGCCCCAGCATTTT.

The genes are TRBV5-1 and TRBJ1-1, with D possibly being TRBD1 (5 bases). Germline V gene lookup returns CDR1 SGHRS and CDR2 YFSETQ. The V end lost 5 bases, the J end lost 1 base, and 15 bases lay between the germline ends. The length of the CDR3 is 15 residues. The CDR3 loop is CASRQVEMGNTEAFF. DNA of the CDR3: TGCGCCAGCAGACAGGTTGAGATGGGGAACACTGAAGCTTTCTTT.

Written as DNA, the CDR3 is TGTGCCAGCTCACCCCCCAAGGGTAGCGGATACAATGAGCAGTTCTTC. Protein sequence: CASSPPKGSGYNEQFF. This rearrangement joins TRBV18 to TRBJ2-1, with D tentatively TRBD2 (6 bases). The V gene lost 3 bases and the J gene lost 4 bases, with 16 bases spanning the gap. The CDR3 length is 16 residues. CDR1 and CDR2 from the germline V gene are KGHSH and LQKENI. The variable domain in full, completed from reference TRBV18 and TRBJ2-1, reads NAGVMQNPRHLVRRRGQEARLRCSPMKGHSHVYWYRQLPEEGLKFMVYLQKENIIDESGMPKERFSAEFPKEGPSILRIQQVVRGDSAAYFCASSPPKGSGYNEQFFGPGTRLTVL.

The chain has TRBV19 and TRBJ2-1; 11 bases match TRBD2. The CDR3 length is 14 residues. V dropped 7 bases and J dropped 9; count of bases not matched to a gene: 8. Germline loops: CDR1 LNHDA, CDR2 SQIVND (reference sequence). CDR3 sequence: CASTPLAGDFEQFF. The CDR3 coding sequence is TGTGCCAGTACTCCACTAGCGGGAGACTTTGAGCAGTTCTTC.

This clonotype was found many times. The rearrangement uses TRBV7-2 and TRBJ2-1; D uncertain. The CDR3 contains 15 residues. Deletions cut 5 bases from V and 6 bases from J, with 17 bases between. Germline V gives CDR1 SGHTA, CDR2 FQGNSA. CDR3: CASSLLSRGPNEQFF. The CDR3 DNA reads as TGTGCCAGCAGCCTCCTCTCCCGTGGACCCAATGAGCAGTTCTTC. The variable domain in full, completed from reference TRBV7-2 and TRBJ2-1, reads GAGVSQSPSNKVTEKGKDVELRCDPISGHTALYWYRQSLGQGLEFLIYFQGNSAPDKSGLPSDRFSAERTGGSVSTLTIQRTQQEDSAVYLCASSLLSRGPNEQFFGPGTRLTVL.

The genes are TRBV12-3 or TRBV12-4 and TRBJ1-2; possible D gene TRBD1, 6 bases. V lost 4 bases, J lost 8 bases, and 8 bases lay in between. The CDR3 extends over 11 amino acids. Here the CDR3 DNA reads TGTGCCAGCAGTTCAGGGGAAGGCTACACCTTC. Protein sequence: CASSSGEGYTF.

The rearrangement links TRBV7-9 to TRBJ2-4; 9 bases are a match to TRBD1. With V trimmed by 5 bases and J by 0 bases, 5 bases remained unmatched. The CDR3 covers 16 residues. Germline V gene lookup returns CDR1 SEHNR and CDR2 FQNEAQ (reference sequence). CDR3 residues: CASSRLTGGAKNIQYF. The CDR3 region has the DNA TGTGCCAGCAGCCGTTTGACAGGGGGAGCCAAAAACATTCAGTACTTC.

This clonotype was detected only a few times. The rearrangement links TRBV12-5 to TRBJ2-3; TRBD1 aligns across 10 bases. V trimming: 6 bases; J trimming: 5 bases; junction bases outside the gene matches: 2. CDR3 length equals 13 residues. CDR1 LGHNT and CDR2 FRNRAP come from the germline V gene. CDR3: CASGRTGGDTQYF. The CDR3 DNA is TGTGCTAGTGGCCGGACAGGGGGAGATACGCAGTATTTT.

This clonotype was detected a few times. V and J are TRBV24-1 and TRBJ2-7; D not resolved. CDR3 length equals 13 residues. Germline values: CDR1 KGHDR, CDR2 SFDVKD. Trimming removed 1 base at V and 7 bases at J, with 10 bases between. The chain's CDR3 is CATSDLSGREQYF. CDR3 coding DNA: TGTGCCACCAGTGATTTAAGTGGTAGGGAGCAGTACTTC.

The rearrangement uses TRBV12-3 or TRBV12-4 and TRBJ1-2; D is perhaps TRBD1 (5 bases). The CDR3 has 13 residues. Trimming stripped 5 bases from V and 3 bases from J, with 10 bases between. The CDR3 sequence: CASSIRDDYGYTF. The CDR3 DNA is TGTGCCAGCAGTATCAGGGATGACTATGGCTACACCTTC.

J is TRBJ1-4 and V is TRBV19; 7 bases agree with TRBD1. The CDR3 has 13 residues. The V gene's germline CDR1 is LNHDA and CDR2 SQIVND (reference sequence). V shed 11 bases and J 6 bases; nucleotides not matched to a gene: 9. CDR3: CASCRDSYEKLFF. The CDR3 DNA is TGTGCCTCGTGCCGGGACAGCTATGAAAAACTGTTTTTT.

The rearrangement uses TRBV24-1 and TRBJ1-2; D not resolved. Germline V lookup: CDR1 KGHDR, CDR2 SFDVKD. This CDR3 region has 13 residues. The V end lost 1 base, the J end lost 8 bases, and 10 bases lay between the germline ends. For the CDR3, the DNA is TGTGCCACCAGTGATTTAACCGGGCGCGGCTACACCTTC. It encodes CATSDLTGRGYTF.

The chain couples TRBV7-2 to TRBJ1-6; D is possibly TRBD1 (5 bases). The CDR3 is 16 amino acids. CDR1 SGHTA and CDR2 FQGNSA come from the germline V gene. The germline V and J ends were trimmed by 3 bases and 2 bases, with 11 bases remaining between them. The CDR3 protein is CASSLGPGPYNSPLHF. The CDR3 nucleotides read TGTGCCAGCAGCTTGGGACCGGGTCCCTATAATTCACCCCTCCACTTT.

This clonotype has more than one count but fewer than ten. CDR3 loop: CSAREGTFSTGELFF. The CDR3 nucleotides are TGCAGTGCTAGAGAAGGGACCTTTAGTACTGGGGAGCTGTTTTTT. The chain uses TRBV20-1 and TRBJ2-2, with D possibly called TRBD1 or TRBD2 (5 bases each). The CDR3 consists of 15 residues. V lost 0 bases and J lost 8, with 16 bases in between. Germline assignment: CDR1 DFQATT and CDR2 SNEGSKA (reference sequence).

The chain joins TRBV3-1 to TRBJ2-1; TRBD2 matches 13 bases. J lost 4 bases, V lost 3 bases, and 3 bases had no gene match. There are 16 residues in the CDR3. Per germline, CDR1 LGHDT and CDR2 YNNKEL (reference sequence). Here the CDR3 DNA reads TGTGCCAGCAGCCAGGCGGGACTAGCGGGATACAATGAGCAGTTCTTC. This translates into CASSQAGLAGYNEQFF.

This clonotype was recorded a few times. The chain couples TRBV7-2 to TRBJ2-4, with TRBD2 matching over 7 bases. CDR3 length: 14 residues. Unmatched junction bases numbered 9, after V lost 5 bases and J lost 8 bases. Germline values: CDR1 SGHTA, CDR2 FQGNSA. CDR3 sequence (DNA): TGTGCCAGCAGCACCCAAGCGGGACCGGACATTCAGTACTTC. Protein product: CASSTQAGPDIQYF.

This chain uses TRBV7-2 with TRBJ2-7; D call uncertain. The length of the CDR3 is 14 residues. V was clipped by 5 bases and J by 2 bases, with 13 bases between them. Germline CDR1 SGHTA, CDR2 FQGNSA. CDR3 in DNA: TGTGCCAGCAGCCCGGCGCGCATTCCCTACGAGCAGTACTTC. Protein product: CASSPARIPYEQYF.

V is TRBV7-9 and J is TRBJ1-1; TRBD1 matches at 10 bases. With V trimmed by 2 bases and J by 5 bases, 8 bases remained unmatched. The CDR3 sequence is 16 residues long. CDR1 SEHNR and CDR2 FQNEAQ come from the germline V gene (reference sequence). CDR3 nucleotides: TGTGCCAGCAGCTTAAGTTTGGACAGGGGGAATACTGAAGCTTTCTTT. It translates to CASSLSLDRGNTEAFF.

The chain's CDR3 is CSVESKGVLQPHNEQFF. CDR3 nucleotide sequence: TGCAGCGTTGAGTCGAAGGGTGTCCTCCAACCCCACAATGAGCAGTTCTTC. The chain has TRBV29-1 and TRBJ2-1; D gene ambiguous. Germline V CDR1 and CDR2: SQVTM, ANQGSEA. Trimming removed 3 bases at V and 5 bases at J, with 23 bases between. The CDR3 extends over 17 amino acids.

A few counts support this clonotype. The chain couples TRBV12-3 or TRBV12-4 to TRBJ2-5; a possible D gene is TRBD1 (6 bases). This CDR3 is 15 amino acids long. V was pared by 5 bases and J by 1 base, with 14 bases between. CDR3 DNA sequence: TGTGCCAGCAGTATAGGTCAGGGGATCCAAGAGACCCAGTACTTC. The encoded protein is CASSIGQGIQETQYF.

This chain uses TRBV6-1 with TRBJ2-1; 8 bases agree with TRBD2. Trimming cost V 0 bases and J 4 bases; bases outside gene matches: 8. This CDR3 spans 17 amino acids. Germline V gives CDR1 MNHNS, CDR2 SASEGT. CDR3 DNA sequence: TGTGCCAGCAGTGAAGCGCTAGCGGGTCGGCGATACAATGAGCAGTTCTTC. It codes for CASSEALAGRRYNEQFF.

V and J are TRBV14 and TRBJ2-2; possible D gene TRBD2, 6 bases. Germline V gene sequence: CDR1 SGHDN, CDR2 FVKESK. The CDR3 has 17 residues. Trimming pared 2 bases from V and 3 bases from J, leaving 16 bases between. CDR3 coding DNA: TGTGCCAGCAGCCAAAAATTTGGCGGGACCTACACCGGGGAGCTGTTTTTT. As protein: CASSQKFGGTYTGELFF. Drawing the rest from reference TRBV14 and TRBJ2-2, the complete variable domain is EAGVTQFPSHSVIEKGQTVTLRCDPISGHDNLYWYRRVMGKEIKFLLHFVKESKQDESGMPNNRFLAERTGGTYSTLKVQPAELEDSGVYFCASSQKFGGTYTGELFFGEGSRLTVL.

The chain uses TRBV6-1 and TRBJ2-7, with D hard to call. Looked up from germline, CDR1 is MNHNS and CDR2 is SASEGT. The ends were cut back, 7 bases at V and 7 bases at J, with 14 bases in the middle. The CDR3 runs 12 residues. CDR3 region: CASTDPPREQYV. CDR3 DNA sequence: TGTGCCAGCACCGACCCCCCGCGGGAGCAGTACGTC.

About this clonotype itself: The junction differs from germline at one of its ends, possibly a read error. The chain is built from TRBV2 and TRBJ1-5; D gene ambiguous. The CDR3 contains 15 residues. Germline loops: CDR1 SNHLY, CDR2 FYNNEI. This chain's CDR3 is CASSGRERTNQPQQF. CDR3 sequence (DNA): TGTGCCAGCAGTGGGCGGGAGAGGACCAATCAGCCCCAGCAGTTT. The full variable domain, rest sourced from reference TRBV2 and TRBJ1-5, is EPEVTQTPSHQVTQMGQEVILRCVPISNHLYFYWYRQILGQKVEFLVSFYNNEISEKSEIFDDQFSVERPDGSNFTLKIRSTKLEDSAMYFCASSGRERTNQPQQFGDGTRLSIL.

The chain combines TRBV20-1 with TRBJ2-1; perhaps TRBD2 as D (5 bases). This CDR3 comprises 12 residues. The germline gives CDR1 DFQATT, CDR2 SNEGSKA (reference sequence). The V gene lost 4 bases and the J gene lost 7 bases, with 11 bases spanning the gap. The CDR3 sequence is CSATRDRNEQFF. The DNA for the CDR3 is TGCAGTGCTACCCGGGATCGTAATGAGCAGTTCTTC.

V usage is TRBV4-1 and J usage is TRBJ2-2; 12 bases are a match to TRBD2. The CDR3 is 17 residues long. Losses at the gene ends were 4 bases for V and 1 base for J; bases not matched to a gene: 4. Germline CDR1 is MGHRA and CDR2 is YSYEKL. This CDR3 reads CASSPGLAGLNTGELFF. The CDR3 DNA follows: TGCGCCAGCAGCCCCGGACTAGCGGGGTTGAACACCGGGGAGCTGTTTTTT.